These 15 T cell receptor beta chains were sequenced from one sample in a study of blood T cell repertoires in COVID-19. Data came from immunoSEQ multiplex PCR; TCRdb stores just in-frame clones and leaves some out. The sample lists 68,000 or so clones, 80% to 90% occurring once. Sequenced: peripheral blood. The receptors derive from a man aged 50-59 years with acute or convalescent COVID-19.

The rearrangement links TRBV6-4 to TRBJ1-2; 7 bases match TRBD1. The CDR3 consists of 15 residues. Germline V gene sequence: CDR1 MRHNA, CDR2 SNTAGT. Germline trimming cut 5 bases from V and 5 bases from J; bases unmatched to any gene: 11. This CDR3 reads CASSPEFDREYGYTF. The DNA of the CDR3 is TGTGCCAGCAGTCCTGAGTTCGACAGGGAATATGGCTACACCTTC.

V usage is TRBV5-6 and J usage is TRBJ2-7; 8 bases are a match to TRBD2. Per germline, CDR1 SGHDT and CDR2 YYEEEE. The trim removed 1 base at V and 0 bases at J, leaving 12 bases unmatched. The CDR3 consists of 18 residues. This chain's CDR3 is CASSLWGHWREVSYEQYF. Here the CDR3 DNA reads TGTGCCAGCAGCTTGTGGGGTCATTGGCGGGAGGTCTCCTACGAGCAGTACTTC.

The chain joins TRBV7-8 to TRBJ2-2; 9 nucleotides align to TRBD2. The CDR3 covers 15 residues. Germline V gives CDR1 SGHVS, CDR2 FQNEAQ. V was pared by 0 bases and J by 8 bases, with 4 bases of the junction left unmatched. The CDR3 coding sequence is TGTGCCAGCAGCTTAGCTAGCGGGGGTTCGGGGGAGCTGTTTTTT. Its protein is CASSLASGGSGELFF.

This clone was observed a single time. V gene TRBV3-1 (or the pseudogene TRBV3-2) combines with J gene TRBJ2-7; D is unclear. Trimming took 3 bases from V and 5 from J, leaving 5 bases between them. CDR1 is LGHDT and CDR2 is YNNKEL in the germline V gene (reference sequence). The CDR3 runs 11 residues. CDR3 in amino acids: CASSQGHEQYF. The CDR3 DNA follows: TGTGCCAGCAGCCAGGGCCACGAGCAGTACTTC.

The chain recombines TRBV4-3 with TRBJ1-4; TRBD1 matches at 7 bases. J gave up 5 bases and V 4 bases, and 7 bases lay outside the gene matches. Germline lookup yields CDR1 LGHNA and CDR2 YSLEER. The CDR3 has 15 amino acids. CDR3 sequence reads: CASSPNRGINEKLFF. The CDR3 DNA sequence: TGCGCCAGCAGCCCTAACAGGGGAATAAATGAAAAACTGTTTTTT.

Written as DNA, the CDR3 is TGTGCCAGTAGTGTCGGGACAGGGGCCGATACTAGCAATCAGCCCCAGCATTTT. Amino acids: CASSVGTGADTSNQPQHF. The chain couples TRBV19 to TRBJ1-5; 10 bases line up with TRBD1. The CDR3 is 18 amino acids. Germline V CDR1 and CDR2: LNHDA, SQIVND (reference sequence). V gave up 5 bases and J gave up 0 bases; unmatched junction bases: 10. Using reference TRBV19 and TRBJ1-5 for the parts outside the CDR3, the full variable domain is DGGITQSPKYLFRKEGQNVTLSCEQNLNHDAMYWYRQDPGQGLRLIYYSQIVNDFQKGDIAEGYSVSREKKESFPLTVTSAQKNPTAFYLCASSVGTGADTSNQPQHFGDGTRLSIL.

The gene calls are TRBV19 and TRBJ2-5; D is perhaps TRBD1 (6 bases). CDR3 size: 15 residues. V dropped 3 bases and J dropped 5 bases, with 16 bases sitting between them. Per the germline V gene, CDR1 is LNHDA and CDR2 is SQIVND (reference sequence). CDR3 sequence reads: CASSMGQGLLETQYF. CDR3 sequence (DNA): TGTGCCAGTAGTATGGGGCAGGGGTTATTGGAGACCCAGTACTTC.

The rearrangement uses TRBV6-5 and TRBJ1-2; no clear D. CDR1 and CDR2 from the germline V gene are MNHEY and SVGAGI. The V and J ends lost 2 bases and 1 base respectively, with 5 bases between them. This CDR3 spans 13 amino acids. CDR3 sequence: CASSYADNYGYTF. The CDR3, as DNA: TGTGCCAGCAGTTACGCGGATAACTATGGCTACACCTTC.

The CDR3 spells CASSFSGSGVTQYF. The CDR3 coding sequence is TGTGCCAGCAGTTTTAGCGGGAGCGGAGTTACGCAGTATTTT. The chain carries TRBV27 and TRBJ2-3; TRBD2 agrees at 9 bases. The CDR3 covers 14 residues. With 3 bases clipped from V and 8 bases from J, the junction kept 6 bases outside the gene matches. From germline, CDR1 is MNHEY and CDR2 SMNVEV (reference sequence).

The chain uses TRBV4-1 and TRBJ1-1; possible D gene TRBD1, 6 bases. The length of the CDR3 is 19 residues. The germline V gene encodes CDR1 MGHRA and CDR2 YSYEKL. V was trimmed by 3 bases and J by 1 base, leaving 24 bases between them. CDR3 amino acids: CASSQQTPSGGLWNTEAFF. CDR3 nucleotides: TGCGCCAGCAGCCAGCAAACCCCATCGGGGGGGCTGTGGAACACTGAAGCTTTCTTT.

This rearrangement joins TRBV18 to TRBJ2-5; tentatively, D is TRBD1 (6 bases). CDR1 is KGHSH, CDR2 LQKENI, per germline. The CDR3 runs to 15 residues. The V end was cut by 3 bases, the J end by 2 bases, with 13 bases between. For the CDR3, the DNA is TGTGCCAGCTCACCCCAGGGGTGGGGGCAAGAGACCCAGTACTTC. This sequence encodes CASSPQGWGQETQYF.

The gene calls are TRBV9 and TRBJ2-6, with 10 bases fitting TRBD1. Per the germline V gene, CDR1 is SGDLS and CDR2 is YYNGEE. This CDR3 spans 18 amino acids. The trim removed 6 bases at V and 0 bases at J, leaving 9 bases unmatched. The CDR3 bases are TGTGCCAGCAAAGGTGGACAGGGGGATATCTCTGGGGCCAACGTCCTGACTTTC. Translation gives CASKGGQGDISGANVLTF.

The V and J genes are TRBV11-2 and TRBJ2-5; 9 bases are shared with TRBD2. The CDR3 is made up of 14 amino acids. CDR1 and CDR2 (germline): SGHAT, FQNNGV. V shed 3 bases and J 3 bases; nucleotides not matched to a gene: 2. DNA for the CDR3: TGTGCCAGCAGCTTTTCTAGCGGGAAAGAGACCCAGTACTTC. Translating gives CASSFSSGKETQYF.

V usage is TRBV5-1 and J usage is TRBJ1-3; weak D call: TRBD1 (5 bases). This CDR3 region has 16 residues. Trimming took 5 bases from V and 0 from J, leaving 15 bases between them. The germline V gene has CDR1 SGHRS and CDR2 YFSETQ. CDR3 region: CASRYWTGDSGNTIYF. For the CDR3, the DNA is TGCGCCAGCAGATACTGGACGGGGGACTCTGGAAACACCATATATTTT.

This clone was seen more than once but under ten times. V gene TRBV7-9 combines with J gene TRBJ2-7; possibly TRBD2 for D (6 bases). V shed 6 bases and J shed 2 bases, with 14 bases lying between them. Germline V gives CDR1 SEHNR, CDR2 FQNEAQ (reference sequence). CDR3 length equals 14 residues. CDR3 region: CASSSGRETYEQYF. As DNA, the CDR3 is TGTGCCAGCAGTTCCGGACGGGAGACCTACGAGCAGTACTTC.